This note documents a single TCR beta chain sequence. The target of this receptor is not known. Base qualities are not recorded, but no much larger clone differs from it by a single base. The library was generated by the immunoSEQ multiplex PCR assay. The source is immuneACCESS, and TCRdb retained only in-frame sequences with V and J called. Part of the clones is not carried over; for the studies checked, unresolved V genes explain less than half of this, and the remainder is unexplained. The sample contains roughly 170,000 clones, almost 90% of them found a single time. The top ten clones comprise roughly 5% of the sample. From V the trimming removes 0 bases and from J it removes 12 bases, while the gene matches leave 19 bases of the junction unaccounted for. The CDR3 runs 16 amino acids, cysteine and phenylalanine included. Of all the DNA, just the CDR3 is kept, 48 bases in frame from base 1. The germline V gene provides CDR1 SQVTM and CDR2 ANQGSEA.

The sample is drawn from a study of control samples from healthy donors and cancer patients (dated by TCRdb to 2018 to 2021). Sequenced material: blood. Here the chain combines TRBV29-1 and TRBJ1-1; TRBD1 matches 7 bases in the middle. This TCR came from a woman aged 25 to 39 in good health. The CDR3 region has the sequence CSVEDRPGSPGGMSFF. The base sequence is TGCAGCGTTGAAGATCGTCCCGGTTCGCCAGGGGGGATGTCTTTCTTT.